The present T cell receptor beta chain was sequenced within a study of blood T cell repertoires in COVID-19. Overall study: Collection of acute and convalescent COVID-19 samples took place in the United States, Italy and Spain. The analysed material was cDNA or gDNA that came from T cells, B-cell-depleted T cells, or PBMCs.

Profiled with immunoSEQ multiplex PCR; TCRdb holds only in-frame clones, not every one. The sample holds a few hundred thousand clones, roughly 77% seen once. Unmatched junction bases numbered 9, after V lost 6 bases and J lost 4 bases. Germline V CDR1 and CDR2: SGDLS, YYNGEE. There are 14 residues in the CDR3. Sample: peripheral blood. This chain links TRBV9 with TRBJ1-2, with 7 bases fitting TRBD1. The origin of this receptor is a woman of 80 years or more with acute or convalescent COVID-19. For the CDR3, the DNA is TGTGCCAGCAACCGGGACAGACAAGGCTATGGCTACACCTTC. This translates into CASNRDRQGYGYTF.